The 14 T cell receptor beta chains below all came from one sample that was sequenced in a study of breast tumors, draining lymph nodes, adjacent tissues. TCRdb analysed the multiplex PCR reads with MiXCR anew, one entry per CDR3 protein. Counted here are 50,000 to 65,000 distinct CDR3 sequences, approximately 45% occurring once; the ten biggest clones make up roughly a tenth. The sequenced sample consisted of breast tumor tissue. The receptors come from a female donor with breast cancer. Some clones in this sample may be carry-over from other donors' samples.

In this sample, this clonotype turned up once. The chain carries TRBV27 and TRBJ2-5; D is perhaps TRBD1 (6 bases). V lost 0 bases, J lost 13 bases, and 9 bases lay in between. The V gene's germline CDR1 is MNHEY and CDR2 SMNVEV (reference sequence). This CDR3 is built from 11 residues. The CDR3 sequence: CASSLSAGVYF. As DNA, the CDR3 is TGTGCCAGCAGTTTATCGGCAGGGGTGTACTTC.

The V call is TRBV29-1, the J call TRBJ2-2; D is ambiguous. The germline CDR1 and CDR2 sequences are SQVTM and ANQGSEA. The CDR3 consists of 13 residues. The V end lost 8 bases, the J end lost 0 bases, and 10 bases lay between the germline ends. The CDR3 loop reads CSSLQANTGELFF. The CDR3 DNA is TGCAGCAGTCTCCAGGCGAACACCGGGGAGCTGTTTTTT.

This clonotype was seen a few times. This rearrangement joins TRBV6-5 to TRBJ1-1; 9 bases fit TRBD1. V lost 2 bases to trimming and J lost 3 bases; unmatched junction nucleotides: 4. This CDR3 contains 15 residues. Germline values: CDR1 MNHEY, CDR2 SVGAGI. The CDR3 DNA reads as TGTGCCAGCAGTTACGACACAGGGGGCTACACTGAAGCTTTCTTT. Protein sequence: CASSYDTGGYTEAFF.

This clonotype appeared a few times. A much larger clone is a single base away; this may be a read error. The chain carries TRBV13 and TRBJ2-7, with D perhaps matching TRBD2 (5 bases). This CDR3 spans 12 amino acids. V was pared by 2 bases and J by 5 bases, with 7 bases between. CDR1 is PRHDT, CDR2 FYEKMQ, per germline (reference sequence). DNA for the CDR3: TGTGCCAGCAGCTTACTAGCCCACGAGCAGTACTTC. Translated, it gives CASSLLAHEQYF.

Ten or more counts support this clonotype. The chain joins TRBV7-6 to TRBJ2-1, with 7 bases identical to TRBD1. Trimming took 4 bases from V and 5 from J; bases not matched to a gene: 8. The CDR3 loop spans 15 amino acids. Germline V gives CDR1 SGHVS, CDR2 FNYEAQ. The CDR3 region is CASSSPGTVNNEQFF. The CDR3 DNA reads TGTGCCAGCAGCTCCCCCGGGACAGTAAACAATGAGCAGTTCTTC.

The rearrangement uses TRBV28 and TRBJ1-4; 7 positions match TRBD1. The CDR3 length is 17 residues. Unmatched junction bases numbered 7, after V lost 1 base and J lost 2 bases. Germline CDR1 reads MDHEN; CDR2 reads SYDVKM. CDR3 sequence: CASSLYQGGKTNEKLFF. As DNA, the CDR3 is TGTGCCAGCAGTTTATACCAGGGGGGAAAGACTAATGAAAAACTGTTTTTT.

Concerning this clonotype: This may be a read error: a much more frequent sequence differs by one nucleotide. The conserved final phenylalanine or tryptophan is absent from the CDR3, which likely points to a read error. The V gene is TRBV19, the J gene TRBJ1-1, with 8 bases lining up with TRBD1. The CDR3 runs 13 residues. V trimming: 9 bases; J trimming: 3 bases; junction bases outside the gene matches: 6. Germline CDR1 reads LNHDA; CDR2 reads SQIVND (reference sequence). This chain's CDR3 is CASGTGWDTEAFL. DNA of the CDR3: TGTGCCAGCGGGACAGGATGGGACACTGAAGCTTTCCTT.

The sample holds many counts of this clonotype. The chain recombines TRBV7-9 with TRBJ2-7, with D possibly being TRBD1 (7 bases). This CDR3 has 12 residues. V lost 5 bases and J 6 bases, leaving 11 bases between the germline ends. Per the germline V gene, CDR1 is SEHNR and CDR2 is FQNEAQ (reference sequence). The CDR3 region is CASSNQGGEQYF. The CDR3 DNA follows: TGTGCCAGCAGCAACCAGGGGGGCGAGCAGTACTTC.

This clonotype appeared many times. The chain combines TRBV7-9 with TRBJ2-1; D possibly corresponds to TRBD2 (6 bases). The germline CDR1 and CDR2 sequences are SEHNR and FQNEAQ (reference sequence). There are 13 residues in the CDR3. V was clipped by 3 bases and J by 6 bases, with 9 bases between them. The CDR3 protein is CASSFSSANEQFF. The CDR3 bases are TGTGCCAGCAGCTTCTCTAGCGCCAATGAGCAGTTCTTC.

In the case of this clonotype: The CDR3 carries no conserved terminal phenylalanine or tryptophan, so it likely arises from a read error. V and J are TRBV24-1 and TRBJ2-1; D remains unclear. The CDR3 length is 12 residues. Germline V gene lookup returns CDR1 KGHDR and CDR2 SFDVKD. As DNA, the CDR3 is TGCGCCACCAGTTCCGTTTACAATGAGCAGTTCCTC. The encoded protein is CATSSVYNEQFL.

A remark on this clonotype: A much larger clone is a single base away; this may be a read error. The chain combines TRBV6-5 with TRBJ1-5; the D gene is possibly TRBD1 (6 bases). Germline-derived CDR1 and CDR2 are MNHEY and SVGAGI. CDR3 size: 15 residues. CDR3 coding DNA: TGTGCCAGCAGTCAACCCACAGGGTGCAATCGGCCCCAGCATTTT. It translates to CASSQPTGCNRPQHF.

The chain is built from TRBV5-5 and TRBJ1-1; D not resolved. This CDR3 has 14 residues. Between the trimmed V and J ends, which lost 0 bases and 0 bases, there was a span of 6 bases. Looked up from germline, CDR1 is SGHKS and CDR2 is YYEKEE (reference sequence). CDR3: CASSLDWMNTEAFF. The DNA of the CDR3 is TGTGCCAGCAGCTTGGATTGGATGAACACTGAAGCTTTCTTT.

The gene calls are TRBV20-1 and TRBJ1-5; no clear D. The germline V and J ends were trimmed by 5 bases and 14 bases, with 22 bases remaining between them. Germline CDR1 reads DFQATT; CDR2 reads SNEGSKA (reference sequence). The CDR3 is made up of 13 amino acids. CDR3 protein: CSALGLAGAYEHF. The DNA for the CDR3 is TGCAGTGCTCTCGGACTAGCGGGTGCCTACGAGCATTTT.

Concerning this clonotype: This sequence may be a read error, since a much larger clone differs from it by one base. The rearrangement uses TRBV3-1 and TRBJ2-1; possibly TRBD1 for D (5 bases). This CDR3 is built from 17 residues. The V gene lost 2 bases and the J gene lost 2 bases, with 16 bases spanning the gap. The germline CDR1 and CDR2 sequences are LGHDT and YNNKEL (reference sequence). Written as DNA, the CDR3 is TGTGCCAGCAGCCAACGGACAATCCATAGCCCCTACAATGAGCAGTTCTTC. The encoded protein is CASSQRTIHSPYNEQFF.